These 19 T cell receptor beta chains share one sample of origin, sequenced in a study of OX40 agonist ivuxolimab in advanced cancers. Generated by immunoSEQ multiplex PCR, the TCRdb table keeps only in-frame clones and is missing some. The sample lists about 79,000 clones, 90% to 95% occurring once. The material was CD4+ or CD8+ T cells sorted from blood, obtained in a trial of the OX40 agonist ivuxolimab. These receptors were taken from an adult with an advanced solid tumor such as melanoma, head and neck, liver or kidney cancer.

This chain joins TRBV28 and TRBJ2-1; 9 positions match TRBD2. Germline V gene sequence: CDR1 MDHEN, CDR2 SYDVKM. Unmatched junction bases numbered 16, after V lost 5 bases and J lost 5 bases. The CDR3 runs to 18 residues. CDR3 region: CASSPNPIAGVFHNEQFF. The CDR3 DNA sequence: TGTGCCAGCAGTCCAAATCCGATAGCGGGAGTCTTCCACAATGAGCAGTTCTTC. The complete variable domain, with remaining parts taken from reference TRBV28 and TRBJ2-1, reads DVKVTQSSRYLVKRTGEKVFLECVQDMDHENMFWYRQDPGLGLRLIYFSYDVKMKEKGDIPEGYSVSREKKERFSLILESASTNQTSMYLCASSPNPIAGVFHNEQFFGPGTRLTVL.

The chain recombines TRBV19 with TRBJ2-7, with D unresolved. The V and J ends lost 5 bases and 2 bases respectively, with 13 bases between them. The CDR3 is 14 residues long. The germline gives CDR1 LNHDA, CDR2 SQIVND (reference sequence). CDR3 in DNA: TGTGCCAGTAGTCACCGTCGCGGAGCCTACGAGCAGTACTTC. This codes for CASSHRRGAYEQYF.

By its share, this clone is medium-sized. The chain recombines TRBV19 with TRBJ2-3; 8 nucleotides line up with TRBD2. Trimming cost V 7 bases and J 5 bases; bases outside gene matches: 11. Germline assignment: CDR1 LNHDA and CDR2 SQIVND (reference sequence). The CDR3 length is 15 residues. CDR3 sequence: CASTPRAGAGDTQYF. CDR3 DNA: TGTGCCAGTACCCCTCGAGCGGGAGCTGGAGATACGCAGTATTTT.

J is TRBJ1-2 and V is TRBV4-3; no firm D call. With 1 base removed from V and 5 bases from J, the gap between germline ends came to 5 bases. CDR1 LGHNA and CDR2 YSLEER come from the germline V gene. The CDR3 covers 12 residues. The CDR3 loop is CASSQGQYGYTF. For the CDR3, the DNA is TGCGCCAGCAGCCAAGGACAATATGGCTACACCTTC.

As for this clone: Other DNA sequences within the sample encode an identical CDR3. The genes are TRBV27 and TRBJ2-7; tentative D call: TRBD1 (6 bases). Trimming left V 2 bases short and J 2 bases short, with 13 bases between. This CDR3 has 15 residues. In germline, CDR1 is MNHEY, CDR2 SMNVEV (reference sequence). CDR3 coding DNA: TGTGCCAGCAGTTTAAGGGGGAATTCACCCTACGAGCAGTACTTC. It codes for CASSLRGNSPYEQYF.

CDR3 sequence reads: CASGQQFF. The DNA of the CDR3 is TGTGCCAGCGGACAGCAGTTCTTC. The chain has TRBV7-7 and TRBJ2-1; D unclear. Trimming removed 8 bases at V and 11 bases at J, with 4 bases between. The CDR3 spans 8 residues. Germline V CDR1 and CDR2: SSHAT, FNYEAQ (reference sequence).

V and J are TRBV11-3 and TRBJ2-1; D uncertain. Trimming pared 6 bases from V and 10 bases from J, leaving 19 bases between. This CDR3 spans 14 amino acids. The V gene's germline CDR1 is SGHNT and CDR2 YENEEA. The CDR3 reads CASRDRSSGPEQFF. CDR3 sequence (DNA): TGTGCCAGCAGAGATAGAAGTAGTGGCCCAGAGCAGTTCTTC.

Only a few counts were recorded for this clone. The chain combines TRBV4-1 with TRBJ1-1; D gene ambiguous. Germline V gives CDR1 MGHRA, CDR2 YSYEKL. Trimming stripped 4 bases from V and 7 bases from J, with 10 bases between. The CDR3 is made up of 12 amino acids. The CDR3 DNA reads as TGCGCCAGCAGCCCTTCAGGATTTGAAGCTTTCTTT. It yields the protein CASSPSGFEAFF.

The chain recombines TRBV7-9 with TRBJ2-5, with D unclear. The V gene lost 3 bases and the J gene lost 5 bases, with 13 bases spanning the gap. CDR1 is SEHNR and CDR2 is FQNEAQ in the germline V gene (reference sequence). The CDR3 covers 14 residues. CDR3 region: CASSFVTRTETQYF. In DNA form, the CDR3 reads TGTGCCAGCAGCTTTGTAACCAGAACGGAGACCCAGTACTTC.

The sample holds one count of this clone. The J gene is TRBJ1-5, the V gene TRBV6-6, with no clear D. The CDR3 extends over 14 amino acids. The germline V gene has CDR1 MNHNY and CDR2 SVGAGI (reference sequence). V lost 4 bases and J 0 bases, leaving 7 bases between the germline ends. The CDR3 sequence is CASSLLYSNQPQHF. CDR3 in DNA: TGTGCCAGCAGTTTGCTTTATAGCAATCAGCCCCAGCATTTT.

The DNA of the CDR3 is TGCGCCAGCAGCCAAATAGCGGGAGTTGGCTACGAGCAGTACTTC. Its protein is CASSQIAGVGYEQYF. The chain is built from TRBV4-1 and TRBJ2-7, with 9 positions matching TRBD2. Germline V gene lookup returns CDR1 MGHRA and CDR2 YSYEKL. The CDR3 is made up of 15 amino acids. V was pared by 2 bases and J by 3 bases, with 5 bases of the junction left unmatched.

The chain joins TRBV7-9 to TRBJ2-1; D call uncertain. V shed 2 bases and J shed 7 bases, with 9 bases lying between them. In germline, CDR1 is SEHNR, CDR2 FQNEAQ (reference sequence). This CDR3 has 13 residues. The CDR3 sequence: CASSLQSGNEQFF. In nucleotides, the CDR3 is TGTGCCAGCAGCTTACAGAGTGGGAATGAGCAGTTCTTC. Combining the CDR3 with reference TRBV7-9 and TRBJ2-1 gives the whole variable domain DTGVSQNPRHKITKRGQNVTFRCDPISEHNRLYWYRQTLGQGPEFLTYFQNEAQLEKSRLLSDRFSAERPKGSFSTLEIQRTEQGDSAMYLCASSLQSGNEQFFGPGTRLTVL.

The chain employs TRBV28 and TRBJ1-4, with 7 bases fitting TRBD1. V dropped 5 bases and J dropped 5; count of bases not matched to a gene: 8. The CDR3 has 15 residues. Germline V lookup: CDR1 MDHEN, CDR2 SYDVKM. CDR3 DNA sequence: TGTGCCAGCAGTCAAACGACAGGGCCCAATGAAAAACTGTTTTTT. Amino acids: CASSQTTGPNEKLFF.

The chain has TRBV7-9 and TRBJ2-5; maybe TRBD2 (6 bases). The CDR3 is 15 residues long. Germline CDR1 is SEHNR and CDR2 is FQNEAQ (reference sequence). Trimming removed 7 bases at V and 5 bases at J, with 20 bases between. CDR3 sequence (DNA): TGTGCCAGCATTAATACCGGGGGTAATTCGGAGACCCAGTACTTC. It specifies CASINTGGNSETQYF.

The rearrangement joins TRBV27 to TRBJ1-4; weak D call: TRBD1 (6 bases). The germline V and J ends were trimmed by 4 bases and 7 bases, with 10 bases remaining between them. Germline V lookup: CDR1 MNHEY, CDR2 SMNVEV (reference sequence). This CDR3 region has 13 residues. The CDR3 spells CASSWGQTEKLFF. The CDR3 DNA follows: TGTGCCAGCAGTTGGGGGCAGACTGAAAAACTGTTTTTT.

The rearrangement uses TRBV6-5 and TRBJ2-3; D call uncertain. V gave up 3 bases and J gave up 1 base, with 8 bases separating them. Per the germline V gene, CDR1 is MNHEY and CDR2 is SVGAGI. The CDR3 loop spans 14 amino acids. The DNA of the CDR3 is TGTGCCAGCAGTTATTCTGGTGGCACAGATACGCAGTATTTT. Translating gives CASSYSGGTDTQYF.

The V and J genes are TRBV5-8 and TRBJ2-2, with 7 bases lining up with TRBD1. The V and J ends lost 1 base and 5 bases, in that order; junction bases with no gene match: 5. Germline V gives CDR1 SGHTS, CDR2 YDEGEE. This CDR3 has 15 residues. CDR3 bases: TGTGCCAGCAGCTTGCCCGACAGGGATACCGGGGAGCTGTTTTTT. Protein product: CASSLPDRDTGELFF.

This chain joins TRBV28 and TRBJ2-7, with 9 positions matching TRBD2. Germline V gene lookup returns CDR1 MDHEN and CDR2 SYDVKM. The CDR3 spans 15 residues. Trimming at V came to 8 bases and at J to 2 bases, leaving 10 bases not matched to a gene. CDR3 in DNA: TGTGCCAGCGCCCCCCCGGGACTAGCCGCCTACGAGCAGTACTTC. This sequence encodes CASAPPGLAAYEQYF.

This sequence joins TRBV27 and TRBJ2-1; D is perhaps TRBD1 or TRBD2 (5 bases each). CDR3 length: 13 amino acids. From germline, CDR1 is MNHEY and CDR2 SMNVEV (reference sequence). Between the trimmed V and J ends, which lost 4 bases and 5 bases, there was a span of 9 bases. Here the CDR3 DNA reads TGTGCCAGCAGTTACCGGGGCAACAATGAGCAGTTCTTC. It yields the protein CASSYRGNNEQFF.